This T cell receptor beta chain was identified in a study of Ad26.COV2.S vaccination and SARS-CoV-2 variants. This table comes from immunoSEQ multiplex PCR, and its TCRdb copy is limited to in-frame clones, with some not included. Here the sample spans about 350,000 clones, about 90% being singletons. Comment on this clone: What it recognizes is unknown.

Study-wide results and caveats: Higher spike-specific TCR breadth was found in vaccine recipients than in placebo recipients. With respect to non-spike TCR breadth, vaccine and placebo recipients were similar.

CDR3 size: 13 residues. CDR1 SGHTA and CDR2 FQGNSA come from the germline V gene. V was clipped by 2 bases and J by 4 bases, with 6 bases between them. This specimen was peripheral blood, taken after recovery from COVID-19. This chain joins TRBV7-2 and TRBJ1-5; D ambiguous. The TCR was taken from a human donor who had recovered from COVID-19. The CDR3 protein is CASSLRENQPQHF. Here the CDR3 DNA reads TGTGCCAGCAGCTTAAGGGAAAATCAGCCCCAGCATTTT.